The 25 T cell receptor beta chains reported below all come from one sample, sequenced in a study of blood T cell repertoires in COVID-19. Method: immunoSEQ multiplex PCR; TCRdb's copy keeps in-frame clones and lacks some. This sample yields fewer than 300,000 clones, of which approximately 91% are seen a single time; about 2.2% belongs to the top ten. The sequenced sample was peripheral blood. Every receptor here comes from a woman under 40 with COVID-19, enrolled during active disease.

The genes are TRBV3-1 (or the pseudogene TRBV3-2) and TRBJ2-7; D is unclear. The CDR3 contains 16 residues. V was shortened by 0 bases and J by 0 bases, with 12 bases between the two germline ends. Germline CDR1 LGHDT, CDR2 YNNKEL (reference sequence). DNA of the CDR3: TGTGCCAGCAGCCAAGATATGAAGCGCCCCTCCTACGAGCAGTACTTC. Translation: CASSQDMKRPSYEQYF.

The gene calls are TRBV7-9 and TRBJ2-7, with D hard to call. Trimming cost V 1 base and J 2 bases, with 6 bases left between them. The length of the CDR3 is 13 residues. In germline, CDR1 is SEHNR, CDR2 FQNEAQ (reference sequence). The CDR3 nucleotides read TGTGCCAGCAGCTTAGTGGCGGCCTACGAGCAGTACTTC. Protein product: CASSLVAAYEQYF.

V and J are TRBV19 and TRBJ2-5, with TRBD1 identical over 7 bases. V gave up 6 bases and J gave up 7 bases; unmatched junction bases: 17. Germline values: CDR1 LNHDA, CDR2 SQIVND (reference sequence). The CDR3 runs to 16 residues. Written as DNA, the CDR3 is TGTGCCAGTAGAGATCGCTTGGGACAGAAACCAGGGACCCAGTACTTC. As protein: CASRDRLGQKPGTQYF.

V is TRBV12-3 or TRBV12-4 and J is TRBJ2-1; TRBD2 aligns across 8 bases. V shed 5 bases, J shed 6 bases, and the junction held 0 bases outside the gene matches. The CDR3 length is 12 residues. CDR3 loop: CASSREGNEQFF. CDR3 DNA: TGTGCCAGCAGTCGGGAGGGCAATGAGCAGTTCTTC.

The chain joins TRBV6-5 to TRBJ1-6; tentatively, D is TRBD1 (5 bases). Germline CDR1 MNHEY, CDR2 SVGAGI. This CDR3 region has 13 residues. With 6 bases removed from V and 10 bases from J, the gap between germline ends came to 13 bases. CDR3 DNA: TGTGCCAGCAGGACAGTCCTTGCCTCACCCCTCCACTTT. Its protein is CASRTVLASPLHF.

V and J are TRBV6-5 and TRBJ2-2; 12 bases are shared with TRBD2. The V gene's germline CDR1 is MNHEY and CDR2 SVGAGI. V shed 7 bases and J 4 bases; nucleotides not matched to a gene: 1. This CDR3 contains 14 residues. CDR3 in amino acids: CASKLAGGTGELFF. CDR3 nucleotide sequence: TGTGCCAGCAAACTAGCGGGAGGCACCGGGGAGCTGTTTTTT.

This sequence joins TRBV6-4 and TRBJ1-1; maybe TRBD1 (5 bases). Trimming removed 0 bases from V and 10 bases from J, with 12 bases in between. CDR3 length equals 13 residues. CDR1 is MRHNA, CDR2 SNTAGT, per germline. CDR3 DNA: TGTGCCAGCAGTGACTCGGCGGGGCAGGTAGCTTTCTTT. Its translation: CASSDSAGQVAFF.

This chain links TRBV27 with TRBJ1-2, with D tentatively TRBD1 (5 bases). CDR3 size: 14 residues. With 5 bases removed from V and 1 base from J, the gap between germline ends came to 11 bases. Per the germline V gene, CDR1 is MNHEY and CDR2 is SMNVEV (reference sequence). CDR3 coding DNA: TGTGCCAGCAGTACCCGGGACTTTAACTATGGCTACACCTTC. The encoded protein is CASSTRDFNYGYTF.

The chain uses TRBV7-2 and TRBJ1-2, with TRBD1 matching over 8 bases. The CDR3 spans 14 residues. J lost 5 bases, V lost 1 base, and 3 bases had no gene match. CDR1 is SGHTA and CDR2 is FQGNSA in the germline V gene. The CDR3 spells CASSLVGQGYGYTF. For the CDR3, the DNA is TGTGCCAGCAGCTTAGTCGGACAGGGATATGGCTACACCTTC.

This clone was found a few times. CDR3 in DNA: TGTGCCTGGAACCAGGACAGGAGCTATGGCTACACCTTC. Amino acid sequence: CAWNQDRSYGYTF. V gene TRBV30 combines with J gene TRBJ1-2, with 7 bases matching TRBD1. V dropped 4 bases and J dropped 4; count of bases not matched to a gene: 6. The CDR3 sequence is 13 residues long. CDR1 GTSNPN and CDR2 SVGIG come from the germline V gene (reference sequence).

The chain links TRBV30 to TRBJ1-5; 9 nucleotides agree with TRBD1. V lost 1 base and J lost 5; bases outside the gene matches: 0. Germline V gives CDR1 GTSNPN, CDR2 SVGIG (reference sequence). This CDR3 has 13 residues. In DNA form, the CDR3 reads TGTGCCTGGAGTGGGGACAGGGATCAGCCCCAGCATTTT. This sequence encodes CAWSGDRDQPQHF.

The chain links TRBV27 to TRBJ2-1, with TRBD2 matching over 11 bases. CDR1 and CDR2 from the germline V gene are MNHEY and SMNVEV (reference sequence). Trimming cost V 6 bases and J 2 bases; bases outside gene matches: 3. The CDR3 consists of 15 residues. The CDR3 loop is CASRGTSGTYNEQFF. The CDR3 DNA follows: TGTGCCAGCAGGGGGACTAGCGGTACCTACAATGAGCAGTTCTTC.

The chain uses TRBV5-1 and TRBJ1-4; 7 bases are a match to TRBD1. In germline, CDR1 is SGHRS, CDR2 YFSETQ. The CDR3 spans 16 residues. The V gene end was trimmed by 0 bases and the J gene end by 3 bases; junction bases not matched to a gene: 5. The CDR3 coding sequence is TGCGCCAGCAGCTTGGCCCTTGGGACAGCTAATGAAAAACTGTTTTTT. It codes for CASSLALGTANEKLFF. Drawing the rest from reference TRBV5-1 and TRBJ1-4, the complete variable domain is KAGVTQTPRYLIKTRGQQVTLSCSPISGHRSVSWYQQTPGQGLQFLFEYFSETQRNKGNFPGRFSGRQFSNSRSEMNVSTLELGDSALYLCASSLALGTANEKLFFGSGTQLSVL.

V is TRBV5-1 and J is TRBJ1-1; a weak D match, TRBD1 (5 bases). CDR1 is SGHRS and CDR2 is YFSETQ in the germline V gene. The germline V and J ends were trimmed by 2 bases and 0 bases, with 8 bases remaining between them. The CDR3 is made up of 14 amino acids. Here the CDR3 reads CASSLGALNTEAFF. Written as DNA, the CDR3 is TGCGCCAGCAGCTTAGGGGCCCTGAACACTGAAGCTTTCTTT.

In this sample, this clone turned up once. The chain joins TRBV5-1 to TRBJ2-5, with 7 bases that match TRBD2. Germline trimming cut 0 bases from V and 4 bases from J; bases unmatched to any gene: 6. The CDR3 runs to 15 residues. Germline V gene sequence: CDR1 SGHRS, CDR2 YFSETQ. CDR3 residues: CASSLVGSGTETQYF. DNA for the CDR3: TGCGCCAGCAGCTTGGTGGGAAGCGGGACAGAGACCCAGTACTTC. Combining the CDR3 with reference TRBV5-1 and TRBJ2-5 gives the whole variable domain KAGVTQTPRYLIKTRGQQVTLSCSPISGHRSVSWYQQTPGQGLQFLFEYFSETQRNKGNFPGRFSGRQFSNSRSEMNVSTLELGDSALYLCASSLVGSGTETQYFGPGTRLLVL.

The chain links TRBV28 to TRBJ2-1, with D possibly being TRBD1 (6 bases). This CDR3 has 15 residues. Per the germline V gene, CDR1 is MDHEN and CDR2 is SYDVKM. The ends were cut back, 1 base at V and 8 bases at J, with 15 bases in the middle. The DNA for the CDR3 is TGTGCCAGCAGTTTATACAAAACAGGGTTGGATGAGCAGTTCTTC. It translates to CASSLYKTGLDEQFF.

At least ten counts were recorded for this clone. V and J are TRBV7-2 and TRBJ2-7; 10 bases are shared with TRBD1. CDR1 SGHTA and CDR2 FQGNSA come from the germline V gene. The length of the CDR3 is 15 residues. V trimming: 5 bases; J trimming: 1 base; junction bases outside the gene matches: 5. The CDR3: CASSQTGGDSYEQYF. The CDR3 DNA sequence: TGTGCCAGCAGCCAGACAGGGGGCGATTCCTACGAGCAGTACTTC.

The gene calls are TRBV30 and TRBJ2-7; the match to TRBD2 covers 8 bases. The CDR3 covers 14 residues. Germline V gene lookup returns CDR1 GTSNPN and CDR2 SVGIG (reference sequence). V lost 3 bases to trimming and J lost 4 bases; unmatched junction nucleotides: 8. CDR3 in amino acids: CAWRIKGLVYEQYF. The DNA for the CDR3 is TGTGCCTGGAGGATAAAGGGACTAGTATACGAGCAGTACTTC.

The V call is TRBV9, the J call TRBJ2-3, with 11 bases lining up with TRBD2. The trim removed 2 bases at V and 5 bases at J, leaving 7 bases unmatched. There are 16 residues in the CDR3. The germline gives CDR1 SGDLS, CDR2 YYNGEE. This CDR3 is CASSVRGTSGLDTQYF. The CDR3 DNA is TGTGCCAGCAGCGTGCGGGGGACTAGCGGTTTAGATACGCAGTATTTT.

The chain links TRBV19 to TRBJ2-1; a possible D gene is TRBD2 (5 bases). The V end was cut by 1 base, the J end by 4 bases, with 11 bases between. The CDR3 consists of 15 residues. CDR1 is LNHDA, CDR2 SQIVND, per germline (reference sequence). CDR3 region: CASSIGRTPYNEQFF. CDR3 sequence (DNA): TGTGCCAGTAGTATAGGACGGACTCCATACAATGAGCAGTTCTTC.

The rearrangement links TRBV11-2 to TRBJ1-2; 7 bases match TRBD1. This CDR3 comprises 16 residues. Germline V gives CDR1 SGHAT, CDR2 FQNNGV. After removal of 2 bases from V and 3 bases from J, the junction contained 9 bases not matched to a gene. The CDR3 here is CASSLTAGGSDYGYTF. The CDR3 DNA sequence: TGTGCCAGCAGCTTAACAGCAGGGGGTAGTGACTATGGCTACACCTTC.

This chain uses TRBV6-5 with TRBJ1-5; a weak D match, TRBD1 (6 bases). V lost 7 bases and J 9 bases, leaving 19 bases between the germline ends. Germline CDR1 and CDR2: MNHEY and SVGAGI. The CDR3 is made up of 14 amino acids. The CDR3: CASTWDTSLGPQHF. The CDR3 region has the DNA TGTGCCAGCACTTGGGACACTTCCTTAGGGCCCCAGCATTTT.

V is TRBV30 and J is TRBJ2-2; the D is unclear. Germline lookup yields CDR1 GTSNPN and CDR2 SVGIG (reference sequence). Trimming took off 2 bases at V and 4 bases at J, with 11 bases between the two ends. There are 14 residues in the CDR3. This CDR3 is CAWSNFPSTGELFF. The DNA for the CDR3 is TGTGCCTGGAGTAATTTCCCGTCCACCGGGGAGCTGTTTTTT.

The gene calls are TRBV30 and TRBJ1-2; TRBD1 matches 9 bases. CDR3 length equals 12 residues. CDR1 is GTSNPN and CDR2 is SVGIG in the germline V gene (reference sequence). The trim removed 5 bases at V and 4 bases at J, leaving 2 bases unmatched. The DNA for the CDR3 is TGTGCCTGGGCGGACAGGGGCTATGGCTACACCTTC. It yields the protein CAWADRGYGYTF.

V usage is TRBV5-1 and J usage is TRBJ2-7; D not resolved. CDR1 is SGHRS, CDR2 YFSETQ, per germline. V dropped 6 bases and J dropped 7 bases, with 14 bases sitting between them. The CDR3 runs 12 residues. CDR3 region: CASNSPTEEQYF. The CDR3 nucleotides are TGCGCCAGCAACTCTCCGACTGAGGAGCAGTACTTC.